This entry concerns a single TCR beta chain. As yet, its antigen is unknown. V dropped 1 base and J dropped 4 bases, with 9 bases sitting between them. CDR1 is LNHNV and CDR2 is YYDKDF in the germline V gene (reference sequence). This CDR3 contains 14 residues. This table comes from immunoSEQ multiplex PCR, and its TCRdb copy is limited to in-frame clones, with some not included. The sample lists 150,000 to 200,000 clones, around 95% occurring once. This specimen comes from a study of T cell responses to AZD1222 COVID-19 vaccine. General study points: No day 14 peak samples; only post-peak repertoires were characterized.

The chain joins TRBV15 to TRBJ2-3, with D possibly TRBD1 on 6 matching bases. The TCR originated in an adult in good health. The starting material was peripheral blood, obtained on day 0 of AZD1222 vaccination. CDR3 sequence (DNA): TGTGCCACCAGCAGAGGCCAGGGGTCAGATACGCAGTATTTT. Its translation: CATSRGQGSDTQYF. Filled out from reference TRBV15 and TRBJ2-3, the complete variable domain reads DAMVIQNPRYQVTQFGKPVTLSCSQTLNHNVMYWYQQKSSQAPKLLFHYYDKDFNNEADTPDNFQSRRPNTSFCFLDIRSPGLGDTAMYLCATSRGQGSDTQYFGPGTRLTVL.